This T cell receptor (beta chain) derives from a study of T cell changes during pregnancy in multiple sclerosis. V lost 4 bases, J lost 2 bases, and 5 bases stayed unmatched. The CDR3 covers 16 residues. Germline CDR1 is SNHLY and CDR2 is FYNNEI. TCRdb's table, derived via immunoSEQ multiplex PCR, lists solely in-frame clones and lacks some. The sample includes tens of thousands of clones, around 93% of them seen just once. The sample consisted of peripheral blood, taken before pregnancy. The chain is built from TRBV2 and TRBJ2-1; 10 bases map to TRBD1. The receptor was isolated from a female donor with multiple sclerosis, enrolled in a pregnancy study. CDR3 sequence reads: CASSGQGAVTYNEQFF. In nucleotides, the CDR3 is TGTGCCAGCAGTGGACAGGGGGCGGTGACCTACAATGAGCAGTTCTTC.